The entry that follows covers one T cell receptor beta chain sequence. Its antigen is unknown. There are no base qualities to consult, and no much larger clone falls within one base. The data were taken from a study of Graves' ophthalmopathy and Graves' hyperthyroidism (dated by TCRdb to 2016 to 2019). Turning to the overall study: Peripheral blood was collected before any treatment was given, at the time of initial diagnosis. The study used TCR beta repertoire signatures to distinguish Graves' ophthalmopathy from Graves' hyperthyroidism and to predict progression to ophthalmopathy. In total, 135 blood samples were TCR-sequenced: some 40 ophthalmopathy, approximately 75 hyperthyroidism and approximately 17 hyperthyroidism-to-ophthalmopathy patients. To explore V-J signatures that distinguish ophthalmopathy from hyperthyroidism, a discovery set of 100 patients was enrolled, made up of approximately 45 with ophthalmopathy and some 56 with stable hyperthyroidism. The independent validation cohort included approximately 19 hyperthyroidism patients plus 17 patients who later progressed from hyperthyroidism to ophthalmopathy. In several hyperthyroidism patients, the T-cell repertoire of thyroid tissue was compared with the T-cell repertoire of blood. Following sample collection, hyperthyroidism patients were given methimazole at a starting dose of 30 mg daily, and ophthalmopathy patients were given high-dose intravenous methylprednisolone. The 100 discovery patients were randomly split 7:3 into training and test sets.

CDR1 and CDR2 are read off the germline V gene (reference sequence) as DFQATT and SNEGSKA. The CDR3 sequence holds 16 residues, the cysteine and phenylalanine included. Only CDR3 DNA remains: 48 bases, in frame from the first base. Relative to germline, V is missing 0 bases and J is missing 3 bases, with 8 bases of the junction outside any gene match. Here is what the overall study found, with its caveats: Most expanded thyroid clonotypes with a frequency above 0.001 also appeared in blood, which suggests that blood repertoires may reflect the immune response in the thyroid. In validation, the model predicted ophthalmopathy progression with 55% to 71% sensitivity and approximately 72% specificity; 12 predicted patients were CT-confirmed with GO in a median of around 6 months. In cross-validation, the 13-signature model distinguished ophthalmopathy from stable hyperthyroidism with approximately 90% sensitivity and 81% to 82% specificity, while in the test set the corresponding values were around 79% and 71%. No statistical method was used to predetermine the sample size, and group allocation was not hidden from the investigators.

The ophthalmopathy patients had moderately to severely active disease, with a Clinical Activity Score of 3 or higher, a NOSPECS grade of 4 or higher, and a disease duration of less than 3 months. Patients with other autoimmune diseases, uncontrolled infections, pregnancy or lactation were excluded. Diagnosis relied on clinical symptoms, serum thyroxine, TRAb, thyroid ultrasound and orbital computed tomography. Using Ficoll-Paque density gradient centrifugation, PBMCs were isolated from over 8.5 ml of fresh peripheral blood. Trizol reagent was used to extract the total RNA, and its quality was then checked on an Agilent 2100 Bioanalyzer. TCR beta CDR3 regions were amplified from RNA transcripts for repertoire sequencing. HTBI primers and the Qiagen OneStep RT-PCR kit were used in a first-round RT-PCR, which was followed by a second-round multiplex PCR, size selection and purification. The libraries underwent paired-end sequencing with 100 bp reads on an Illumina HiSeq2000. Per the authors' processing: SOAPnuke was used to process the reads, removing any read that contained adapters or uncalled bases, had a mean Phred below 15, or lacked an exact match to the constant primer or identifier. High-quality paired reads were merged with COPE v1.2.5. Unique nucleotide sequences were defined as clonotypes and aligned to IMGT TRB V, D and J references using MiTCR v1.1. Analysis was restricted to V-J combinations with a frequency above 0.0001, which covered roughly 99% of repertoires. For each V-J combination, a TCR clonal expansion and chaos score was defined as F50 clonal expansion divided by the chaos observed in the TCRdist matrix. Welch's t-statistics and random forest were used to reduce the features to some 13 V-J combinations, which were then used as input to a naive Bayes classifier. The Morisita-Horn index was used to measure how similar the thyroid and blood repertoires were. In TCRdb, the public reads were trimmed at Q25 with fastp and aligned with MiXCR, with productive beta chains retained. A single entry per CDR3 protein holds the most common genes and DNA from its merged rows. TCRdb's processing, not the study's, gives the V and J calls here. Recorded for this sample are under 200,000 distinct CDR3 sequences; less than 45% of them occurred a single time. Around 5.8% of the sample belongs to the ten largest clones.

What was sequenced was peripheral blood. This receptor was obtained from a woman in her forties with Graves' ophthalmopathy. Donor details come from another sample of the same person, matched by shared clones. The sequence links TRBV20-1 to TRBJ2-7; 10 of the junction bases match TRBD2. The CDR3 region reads CSARDLGSGRYYEQYF. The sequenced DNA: TGCAGTGCTAGAGATTTGGGTAGCGGGAGGTACTACGAGCAGTACTTC.